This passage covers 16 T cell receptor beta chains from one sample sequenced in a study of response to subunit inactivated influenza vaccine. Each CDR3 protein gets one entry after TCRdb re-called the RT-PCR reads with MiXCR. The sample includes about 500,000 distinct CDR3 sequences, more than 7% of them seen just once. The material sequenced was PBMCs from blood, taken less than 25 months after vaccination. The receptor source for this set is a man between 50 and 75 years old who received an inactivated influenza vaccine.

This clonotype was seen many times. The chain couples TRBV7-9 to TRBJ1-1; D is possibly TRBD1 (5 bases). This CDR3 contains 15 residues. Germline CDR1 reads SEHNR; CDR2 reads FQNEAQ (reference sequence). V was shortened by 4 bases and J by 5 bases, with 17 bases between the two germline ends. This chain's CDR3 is CASSSYGGGRTEAFF. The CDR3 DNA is TGTGCCAGCAGCTCCTATGGGGGTGGGAGAACTGAAGCTTTCTTT.

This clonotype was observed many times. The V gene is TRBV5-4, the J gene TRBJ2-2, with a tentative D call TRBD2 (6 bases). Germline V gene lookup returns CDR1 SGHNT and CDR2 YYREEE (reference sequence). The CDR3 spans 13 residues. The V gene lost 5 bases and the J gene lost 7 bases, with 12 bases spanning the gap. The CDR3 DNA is TGTGCCAGCAGTTTAGCGGTGGTCGGGGAGCTGTTTTTT. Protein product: CASSLAVVGELFF.

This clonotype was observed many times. The CDR3: CSAVRGEGYTF. CDR3 DNA: TGCAGTGCGGTTCGAGGGGAGGGCTACACCTTC. The V and J genes are TRBV20-1 and TRBJ1-2; D might be TRBD1 (5 bases). The length of the CDR3 is 11 residues. Trimming shortened V by 6 bases and J by 8 bases, and 13 bases separated the two germline ends. Looked up from germline, CDR1 is DFQATT and CDR2 is SNEGSKA (reference sequence).

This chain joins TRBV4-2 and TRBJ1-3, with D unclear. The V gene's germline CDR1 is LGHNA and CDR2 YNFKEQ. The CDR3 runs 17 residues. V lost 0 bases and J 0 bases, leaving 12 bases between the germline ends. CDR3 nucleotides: TGTGCCAGCAGCCAAGAAGTACCCAGGAGCTCTGGAAACACCATATATTTT. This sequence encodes CASSQEVPRSSGNTIYF.

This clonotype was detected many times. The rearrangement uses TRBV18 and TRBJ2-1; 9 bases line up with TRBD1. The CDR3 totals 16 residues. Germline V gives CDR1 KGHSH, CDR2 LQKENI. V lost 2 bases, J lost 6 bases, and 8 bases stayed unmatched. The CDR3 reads CASSPKGTGSGNEQFF. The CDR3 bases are TGTGCCAGCTCACCAAAAGGGACAGGGTCGGGCAATGAGCAGTTCTTC.

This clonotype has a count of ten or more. This chain's CDR3 is CSVSEGADGYGYTF. CDR3 nucleotide sequence: TGCAGCGTCTCTGAGGGGGCGGATGGCTATGGCTACACCTTC. V usage is TRBV29-1 and J usage is TRBJ1-2, with TRBD1 matching over 7 bases. In germline, CDR1 is SQVTM, CDR2 ANQGSEA. The CDR3 loop spans 14 amino acids. With 6 bases clipped from V and 4 bases from J, the junction kept 11 bases outside the gene matches.

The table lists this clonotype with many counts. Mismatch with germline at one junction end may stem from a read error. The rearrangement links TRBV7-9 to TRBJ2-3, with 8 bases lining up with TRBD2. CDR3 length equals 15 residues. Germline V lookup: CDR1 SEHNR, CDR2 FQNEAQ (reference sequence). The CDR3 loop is CASSLAPGGTDTQYF. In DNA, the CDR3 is TGTGCCAGCAGTTTAGCGCCGGGGGGGACAGATACGCAGTATTTT.

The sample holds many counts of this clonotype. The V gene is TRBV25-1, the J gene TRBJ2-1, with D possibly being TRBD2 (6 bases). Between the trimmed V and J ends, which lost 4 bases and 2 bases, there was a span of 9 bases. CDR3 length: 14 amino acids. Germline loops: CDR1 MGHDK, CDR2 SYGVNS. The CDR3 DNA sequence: TGTGCCAGCAGTGCGGGACTCACCTACAATGAGCAGTTCTTC. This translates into CASSAGLTYNEQFF.

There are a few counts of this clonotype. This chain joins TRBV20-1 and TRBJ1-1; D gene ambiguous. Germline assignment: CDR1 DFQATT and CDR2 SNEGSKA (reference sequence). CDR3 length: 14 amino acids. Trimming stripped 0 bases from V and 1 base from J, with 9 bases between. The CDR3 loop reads CSARDPAANTEAFF. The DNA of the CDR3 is TGCAGTGCTAGAGATCCGGCAGCGAACACTGAAGCTTTCTTT.

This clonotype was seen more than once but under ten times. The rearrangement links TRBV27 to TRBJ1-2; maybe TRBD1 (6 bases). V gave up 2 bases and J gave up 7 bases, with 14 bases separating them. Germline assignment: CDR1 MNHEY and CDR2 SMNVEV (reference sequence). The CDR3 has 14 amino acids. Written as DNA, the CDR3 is TGTGCCAGCAGTTTAGTAGGGGGAGTAGGTGGCTACACCTTC. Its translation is CASSLVGGVGGYTF.

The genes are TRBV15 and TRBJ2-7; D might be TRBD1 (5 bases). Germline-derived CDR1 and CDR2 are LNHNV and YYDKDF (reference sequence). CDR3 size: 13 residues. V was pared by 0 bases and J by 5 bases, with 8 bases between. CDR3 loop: CATSRDRAHEQYF. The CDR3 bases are TGTGCCACCAGCAGAGACAGGGCCCACGAGCAGTACTTC.

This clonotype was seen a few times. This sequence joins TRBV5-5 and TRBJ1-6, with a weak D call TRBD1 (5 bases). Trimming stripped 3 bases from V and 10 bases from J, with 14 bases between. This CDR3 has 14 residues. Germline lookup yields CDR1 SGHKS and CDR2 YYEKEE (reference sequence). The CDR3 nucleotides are TGTGCCAGCAGCTGGGACCCGACAGAGTCACCCCTCCACTTT. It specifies CASSWDPTESPLHF.

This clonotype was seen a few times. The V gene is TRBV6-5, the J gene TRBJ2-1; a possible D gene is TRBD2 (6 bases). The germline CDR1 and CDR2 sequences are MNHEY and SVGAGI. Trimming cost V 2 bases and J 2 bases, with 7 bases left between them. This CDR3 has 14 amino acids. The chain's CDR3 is CASSYGGTYNEQFF. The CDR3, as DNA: TGTGCCAGCAGTTACGGGGGGACCTACAATGAGCAGTTCTTC.

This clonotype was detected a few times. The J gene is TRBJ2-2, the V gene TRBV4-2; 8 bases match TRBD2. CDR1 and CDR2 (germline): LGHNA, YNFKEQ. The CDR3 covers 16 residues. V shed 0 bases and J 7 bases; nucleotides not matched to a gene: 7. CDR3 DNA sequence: TGTGCCAGCAGCCAAGATGGGGAGCGGGAGAGCGGGGAGCTGTTTTTT. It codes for CASSQDGERESGELFF.

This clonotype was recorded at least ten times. Here the CDR3 reads CASTAGTDTQYF. CDR3 DNA: TGTGCCAGTACGGCGGGCACAGATACGCAGTATTTT. This chain uses TRBV7-6 with TRBJ2-3; D unresolved. This CDR3 is built from 12 residues. Between the trimmed V and J ends, which lost 9 bases and 1 base, there was a span of 8 bases. CDR1 SGHVS and CDR2 FNYEAQ come from the germline V gene.

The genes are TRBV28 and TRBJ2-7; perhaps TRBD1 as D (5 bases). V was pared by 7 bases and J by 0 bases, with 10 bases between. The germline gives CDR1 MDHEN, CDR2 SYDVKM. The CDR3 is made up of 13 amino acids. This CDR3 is CASTVDSSYEQYF. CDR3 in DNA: TGTGCCAGCACTGTAGACAGCTCCTACGAGCAGTACTTC. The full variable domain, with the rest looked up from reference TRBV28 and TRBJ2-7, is DVKVTQSSRYLVKRTGEKVFLECVQDMDHENMFWYRQDPGLGLRLIYFSYDVKMKEKGDIPEGYSVSREKKERFSLILESASTNQTSMYLCASTVDSSYEQYFGPGTRLTVT.